What follows describes a single T cell receptor (beta chain). What it binds is not known. This sample is part of a study of PD-1 blockade in mismatch repair-deficient tumors. Findings and limits, study-wide: After pembrolizumab, tumor-resident clones rose rapidly, then generally contracted before radiologic responses.

V gave up 6 bases and J gave up 5 bases, with 10 bases separating them. This CDR3 has 12 amino acids. Germline V CDR1 and CDR2: SNHLY, FYNNEI. TCRs were sequenced from three patients responding to pembrolizumab. The protocol was immunoSEQ multiplex PCR, while the TCRdb copy is restricted to in-frame clones and leaves out a portion. The sample gives some 84,000 clones, 81% of which show up once; about 2.4% is in the top ten. The specimen comprised peripheral blood, sampled 12 weeks after starting pembrolizumab. The chain employs TRBV2 and TRBJ2-5; D is undetermined. This TCR derives from an adult with mismatch repair-deficient cancer. Written as DNA, the CDR3 is TGTGCCAGCAGGACGTCCGGGGAGACCCAGTACTTC. It translates to CASRTSGETQYF. Combining the CDR3 with reference TRBV2 and TRBJ2-5 gives the whole variable domain EPEVTQTPSHQVTQMGQEVILRCVPISNHLYFYWYRQILGQKVEFLVSFYNNEISEKSEIFDDQFSVERPDGSNFTLKIRSTKLEDSAMYFCASRTSGETQYFGPGTRLLVL.